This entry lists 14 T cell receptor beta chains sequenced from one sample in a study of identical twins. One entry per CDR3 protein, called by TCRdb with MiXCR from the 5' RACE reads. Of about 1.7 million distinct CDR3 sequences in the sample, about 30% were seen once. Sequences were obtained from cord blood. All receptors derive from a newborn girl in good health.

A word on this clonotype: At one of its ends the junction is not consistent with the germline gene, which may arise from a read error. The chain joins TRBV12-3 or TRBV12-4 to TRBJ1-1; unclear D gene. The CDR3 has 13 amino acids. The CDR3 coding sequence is TGTGCCAGCAGCTTAGTGCAGGACACTGAAGCTTTCTTT. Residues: CASSLVQDTEAFF.

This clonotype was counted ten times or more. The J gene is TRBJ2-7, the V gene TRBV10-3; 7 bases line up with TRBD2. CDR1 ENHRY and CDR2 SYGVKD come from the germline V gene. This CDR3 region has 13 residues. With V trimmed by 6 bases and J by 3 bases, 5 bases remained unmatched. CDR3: CAISVTSDYEQYF. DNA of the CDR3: TGTGCCATCAGCGTCACTAGCGACTACGAGCAGTACTTC.

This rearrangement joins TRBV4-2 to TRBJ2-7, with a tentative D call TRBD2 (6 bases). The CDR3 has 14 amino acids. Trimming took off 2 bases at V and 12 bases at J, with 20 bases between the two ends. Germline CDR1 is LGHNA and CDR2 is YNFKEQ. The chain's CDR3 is CASSQLGGKETRYF. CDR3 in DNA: TGTGCCAGCAGCCAACTCGGCGGGAAAGAGACCCGGTACTTC.

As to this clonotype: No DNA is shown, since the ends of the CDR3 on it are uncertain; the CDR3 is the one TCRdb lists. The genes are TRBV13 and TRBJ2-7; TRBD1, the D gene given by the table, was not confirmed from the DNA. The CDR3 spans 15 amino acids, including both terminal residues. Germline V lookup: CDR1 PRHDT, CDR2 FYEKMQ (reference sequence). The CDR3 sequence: CASSLWGQGANERYF.

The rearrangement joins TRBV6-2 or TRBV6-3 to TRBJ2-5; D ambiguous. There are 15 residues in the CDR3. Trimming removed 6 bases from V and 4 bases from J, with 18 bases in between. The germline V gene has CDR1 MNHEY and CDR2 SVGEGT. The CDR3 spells CASRRASQVGETQYF. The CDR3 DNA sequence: TGTGCCAGCAGGCGTGCATCTCAGGTGGGAGAGACCCAGTACTTC.

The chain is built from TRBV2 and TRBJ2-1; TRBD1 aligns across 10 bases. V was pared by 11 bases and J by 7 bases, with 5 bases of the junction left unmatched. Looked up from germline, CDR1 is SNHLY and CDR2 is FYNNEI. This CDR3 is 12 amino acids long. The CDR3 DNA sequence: TGTGCCGCGACAGGGGGCGGGAATGAGCAGTTCTTC. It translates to CAATGGGNEQFF. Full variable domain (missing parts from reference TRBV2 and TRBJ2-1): EPEVTQTPSHQVTQMGQEVILRCVPISNHLYFYWYRQILGQKVEFLVSFYNNEISEKSEIFDDQFSVERPDGSNFTLKIRSTKLEDSAMYFCAATGGGNEQFFGPGTRLTVL.

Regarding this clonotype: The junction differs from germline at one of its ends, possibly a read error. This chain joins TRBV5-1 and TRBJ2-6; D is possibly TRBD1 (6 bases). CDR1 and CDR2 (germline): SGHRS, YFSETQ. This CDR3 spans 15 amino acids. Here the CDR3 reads CASGLGAVKVYVLTF. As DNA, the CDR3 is TGCGCCAGCGGCTTGGGGGCAGTTAAGGTCTACGTCCTGACTTTC.

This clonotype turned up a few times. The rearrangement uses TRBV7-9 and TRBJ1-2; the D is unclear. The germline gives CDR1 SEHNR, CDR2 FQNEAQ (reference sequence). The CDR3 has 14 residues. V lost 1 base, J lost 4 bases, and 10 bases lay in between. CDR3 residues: CASSLVGAGYGYTF. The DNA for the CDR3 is TGTGCCAGCAGCTTAGTCGGCGCTGGCTATGGCTACACCTTC.

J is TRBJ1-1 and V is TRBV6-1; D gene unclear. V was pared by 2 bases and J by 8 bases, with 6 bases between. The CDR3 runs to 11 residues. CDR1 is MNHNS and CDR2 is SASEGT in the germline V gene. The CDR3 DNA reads TGTGCCAGCAGTGAATTAGGAGAAGCTTTCTTT. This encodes CASSELGEAFF.

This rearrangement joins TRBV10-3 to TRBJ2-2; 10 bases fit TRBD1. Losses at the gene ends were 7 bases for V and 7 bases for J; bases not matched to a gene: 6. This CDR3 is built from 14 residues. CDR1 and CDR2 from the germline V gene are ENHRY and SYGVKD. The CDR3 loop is CAIKRQGAIGELFF. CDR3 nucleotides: TGTGCCATCAAGAGACAGGGGGCGATCGGGGAGCTGTTTTTT.

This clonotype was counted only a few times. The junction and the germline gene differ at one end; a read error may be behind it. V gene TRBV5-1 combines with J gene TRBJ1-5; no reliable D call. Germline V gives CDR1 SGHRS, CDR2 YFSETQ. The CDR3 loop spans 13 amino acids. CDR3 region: CASRRGPNQPQHF. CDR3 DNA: TGTGCCAGCCGTCGAGGACCGAATCAGCCCCAGCATTTT. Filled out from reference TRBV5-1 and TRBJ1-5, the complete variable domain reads KAGVTQTPRYLIKTRGQQVTLSCSPISGHRSVSWYQQTPGQGLQFLFEYFSETQRNKGNFPGRFSGRQFSNSRSEMNVSTLELGDSALYLCASRRGPNQPQHFGDGTRLSIL.

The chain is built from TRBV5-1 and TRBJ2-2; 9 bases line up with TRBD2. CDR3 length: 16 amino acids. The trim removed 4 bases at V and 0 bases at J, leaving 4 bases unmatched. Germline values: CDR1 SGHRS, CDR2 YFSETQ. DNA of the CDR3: TGCGCCAGCAGCGATCTAGCGGGGACGAACACCGGGGAGCTGTTTTTT. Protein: CASSDLAGTNTGELFF.

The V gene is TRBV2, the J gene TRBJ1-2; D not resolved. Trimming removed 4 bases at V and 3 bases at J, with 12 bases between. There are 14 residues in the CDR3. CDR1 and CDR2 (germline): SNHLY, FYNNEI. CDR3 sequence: CASSGVIFYYGYTF. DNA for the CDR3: TGTGCCAGCAGTGGTGTCATCTTCTACTATGGCTACACCTTC.

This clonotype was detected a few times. The CDR3 sequence: CASTKTTGGETQYF. CDR3 nucleotide sequence: TGTGCCAGCACCAAAACGACAGGTGGAGAGACCCAGTACTTC. This chain uses TRBV7-2 with TRBJ2-5; tentatively, D is TRBD1 (6 bases). Trimming cost V 7 bases and J 4 bases, with 16 bases left between them. This CDR3 region has 14 residues. Per germline, CDR1 SGHTA and CDR2 FQGNSA.